These T cell receptor beta chains were read from a single sample in a study of blood T cell repertoires in COVID-19. The protocol was immunoSEQ multiplex PCR, while the TCRdb copy is restricted to in-frame clones and leaves out a portion. This sample has around 380,000 clones, with around 84% found just once. Sequenced sample: peripheral blood. The origin of the receptors is a human donor with acute or convalescent COVID-19. The donor label of this sample is uncertain. Each CDR3 is given with its conserved first and last residue. A D gene is named only where the DNA matches it firmly. Size is stated for part of the rows, as once, few or many counts, or as a class when the clone is expanded.

clone_size,d_call,v_call,j_call,cdr3_aa,cdr3_nt
-,-,TRBV19,TRBJ2-7,CASTYVDTSPRYEQYF,TGTGCCAGTACCTATGTGGACACCTCTCCCCGTTACGAGCAGTACTTC
-,-,TRBV7-9,TRBJ2-3,CASGVIPDTQYF,TGTGCCAGCGGAGTTATACCAGATACGCAGTATTTT
-,-,TRBV5-1,TRBJ1-1,CASSLAAYRETEAFF,TGCGCCAGCAGCTTGGCAGCCTACAGGGAAACTGAAGCTTTCTTT
-,TRBD1,TRBV9,TRBJ2-5,CASSVSSGGEKTQYF,TGTGCCAGCAGCGTATCCTCAGGGGGCGAGAAGACCCAGTACTTC
-,-,TRBV30,TRBJ2-7,CAWSRDKAYEQYF,TGTGCCTGGAGCCGGGACAAGGCCTACGAGCAGTACTTC
-,-,TRBV15,TRBJ1-2,CATSRDLGEAYGYTF,TGTGCCACCAGCAGAGATCTAGGTGAGGCCTATGGCTACACCTTC
-,TRBD1,TRBV11-2,TRBJ1-2,CASSLGISTGGHYGYTF,TGTGCCAGCAGCTTAGGCATTTCGACAGGGGGCCACTATGGCTACACCTTC
few,-,TRBV5-1,TRBJ1-2,CASSLAWGQNYGYTF,TGCGCCAGCAGCTTGGCGTGGGGGCAGAACTATGGCTACACCTTC
-,TRBD1,TRBV30,TRBJ1-2,CAWSPGDRTYGYTF,TGTGCCTGGAGTCCCGGGGACAGGACCTATGGCTACACCTTC
-,-,TRBV3-1/TRBV3-2,TRBJ1-3,CASSQVPPRNTGNTIYF,TGTGCCAGCAGTCAGGTGCCTCCTCGTAACACTGGAAACACCATATATTTT
-,TRBD1,TRBV6-1,TRBJ1-1,CASSDPRRGPVNTEAFF,TGTGCCAGCAGTGACCCCCGGAGGGGGCCCGTAAACACTGAAGCTTTCTTT
-,TRBD2,TRBV9,TRBJ2-1,CASSLGLAGTSWSYNEQFF,TGTGCCAGCAGCCTCGGACTAGCGGGGACCTCATGGTCCTACAATGAGCAGTTCTTC
-,TRBD1,TRBV6-2/TRBV6-3,TRBJ2-7,CASSSTGGRGRYEQYF,TGTGCCAGCAGCTCAACAGGGGGCCGCGGTCGATACGAGCAGTACTTC
-,-,TRBV2,TRBJ2-3,CASSESGRTDTQYF,TGTGCCAGCAGTGAAAGCGGCCGCACAGATACGCAGTATTTT
-,-,TRBV6-6,TRBJ2-7,CASSYPPQAQKSEQYF,TGTGCCAGCAGTTACCCCCCACAGGCCCAGAAGAGCGAGCAGTACTTC
few,-,TRBV28,TRBJ1-2,CASVLWGGRGYGYTF,TGTGCCAGCGTTCTGTGGGGGGGCAGGGGCTATGGCTACACCTTC
-,-,TRBV19,TRBJ1-1,CASTFTRGSNTEAFF,TGTGCCAGTACCTTTACTAGGGGGTCGAACACTGAAGCTTTCTTT
-,-,TRBV4-1,TRBJ1-1,CASSQDVTVNTEAFF,TGCGCCAGCAGCCAAGATGTCACAGTGAACACTGAAGCTTTCTTT
-,-,TRBV5-1,TRBJ2-7,CASSLAQGHYEQYF,TGCGCCAGCAGCTTGGCTCAGGGCCACTACGAGCAGTACTTC
-,TRBD2,TRBV10-2,TRBJ2-1,CASSLAGGSYNEQFF,TGCGCCAGCAGTTTAGCGGGAGGTTCTTACAATGAGCAGTTCTTC
-,TRBD1,TRBV4-2,TRBJ1-4,CASSRDTGVGNEKLFF,TGTGCCAGCAGCCGGGACACAGGGGTTGGAAATGAAAAACTGTTTTTT
few,TRBD1,TRBV18,TRBJ1-1,CASSPASGGHTEAFF,TGTGCCAGCTCACCCGCTTCAGGGGGACACACTGAAGCTTTCTTT
-,TRBD1,TRBV20-1,TRBJ1-1,CSASRLQGAGNRINTEAFF,TGCAGTGCTAGTAGGCTACAGGGGGCGGGGAACAGAATCAACACTGAAGCTTTCTTT
-,-,TRBV5-4,TRBJ1-2,CASSGAGGSGGYTF,TGTGCCAGCAGTGGGGCCGGGGGGTCTGGTGGCTACACCTTC
-,-,TRBV28,TRBJ1-5,CASSLKPAGYQPQHF,TGTGCCAGCAGTTTAAAGCCCGCGGGTTATCAGCCCCAGCATTTT
once,-,TRBV5-1,TRBJ2-7,CASSFAVASYEQYF,TGCGCCAGCAGCTTCGCAGTTGCCTCCTACGAGCAGTACTTC
-,-,TRBV19,TRBJ1-5,CASSRGRHTPQHF,TGTGCCAGTAGTAGGGGGCGGCATACGCCCCAGCATTTT
-,TRBD1,TRBV2,TRBJ1-1,CARTGTGEGAFF,TGTGCCAGAACCGGGACAGGGGAAGGAGCTTTCTTT
-,TRBD2,TRBV27,TRBJ2-1,CASPTSGRADWSYNEQFF,TGTGCCAGTCCAACTAGCGGGAGGGCCGATTGGTCCTACAATGAGCAGTTCTTC
-,TRBD2,TRBV7-9,TRBJ2-1,CASSLGLAGGPSYNEQFF,TGTGCCAGCAGCTTAGGCCTAGCGGGGGGCCCCTCCTACAATGAGCAGTTCTTC
-,-,TRBV18,TRBJ1-2,CASSPSDSYGYTF,TGTGCCAGCTCACCTTCCGACAGCTATGGCTACACCTTC
-,TRBD2,TRBV30,TRBJ2-5,CAWNAGGRKTQYF,TGTGCCTGGAACGCGGGAGGTAGGAAGACCCAGTACTTC
-,-,TRBV6-5,TRBJ2-1,CASSQPGDQKKEQFF,TGTGCCAGCAGTCAACCGGGGGACCAGAAAAAAGAGCAGTTCTTC
-,TRBD2,TRBV27,TRBJ2-7,CASSFSGGTYEQYF,TGTGCCAGCAGTTTCAGCGGGGGGACGTACGAGCAGTACTTC
many,-,TRBV29-1,TRBJ1-3,CSVGGGGTSGNTIYF,TGCAGCGTTGGTGGAGGCGGGACCTCTGGAAACACCATATATTTT
-,-,TRBV28,TRBJ1-4,CASSFAGVNEKLFF,TGTGCCAGCAGTTTCGCGGGGGTCAATGAAAAACTGTTTTTT
once,-,TRBV7-8,TRBJ1-5,CASSHRVVSNQPQHF,TGTGCCAGCAGCCACAGGGTAGTAAGCAATCAGCCCCAGCATTTT
-,TRBD2,TRBV29-1,TRBJ2-5,CSVGEGETQYF,TGCAGCGTGGGGGAGGGGGAGACCCAGTACTTC
-,-,TRBV28,TRBJ1-5,CASSLGGVLSNQPQHF,TGTGCCAGCAGTTTGGGCGGGGTACTTAGCAATCAGCCCCAGCATTTT
-,-,TRBV13,TRBJ2-3,CASSTGQLTDTQYF,TGTGCCAGCAGCACCGGACAGTTAACAGATACGCAGTATTTT
-,TRBD2,TRBV25-1,TRBJ2-7,CGGCLTMVYEQYF,TGCGGGGGGTGTCTAACGATGGTATACGAGCAGTACTTC
-,TRBD2,TRBV5-6,TRBJ2-2,CASSLSWLAANTGELFF,TGTGCCAGCAGCTTGTCTTGGCTAGCGGCGAACACCGGGGAGCTGTTTTTT
-,-,TRBV9,TRBJ1-2,CASSVDRVNYGYTF,TGTGCCAGCAGCGTAGATAGAGTTAACTATGGCTACACCTTC
once,TRBD1,TRBV7-9,TRBJ1-5,CASSFQAGGSPQHF,TGTGCCAGCAGCTTTCAAGCAGGGGGATCGCCCCAGCATTTT
-,TRBD1,TRBV28,TRBJ1-6,CASSRDRGGPLHF,TGTGCCAGCAGTCGGGACAGGGGCGGACCCCTCCACTTT
-,-,TRBV6-1,TRBJ1-5,CASSEAFQGPRQPQHF,TGTGCCAGCAGTGAAGCGTTTCAGGGGCCGCGCCAGCCCCAGCATTTT
few,-,TRBV15,TRBJ2-4,CATSRVPSVLLYF,TGTGCCACCAGCAGAGTACCTAGCGTCCTGCTGTACTTC
-,-,TRBV12-3/TRBV12-4,TRBJ1-1,CASSPGGTEAFF,TGTGCCAGCAGTCCTGGCGGCACTGAAGCTTTCTTT
-,-,TRBV29-1,TRBJ2-6,CSVRVSGAGANVLTF,TGCAGCGTTCGGGTATCTGGAGCCGGGGCCAACGTCCTGACTTTC
few,TRBD1,TRBV6-1,TRBJ1-6,CASSEYRGKILGLSPLHF,TGTGCCAGCAGTGAATACAGGGGAAAAATTTTGGGTCTTTCACCCCTCCACTTT
-,-,TRBV7-9,TRBJ1-1,CASGRGTNTEAFF,TGTGCCAGCGGCCGGGGGACGAACACTGAAGCTTTCTTT